This paragraph reports one TCR beta chain. This entry comes from a study of blood T cell repertoires in COVID-19. The repertoire was sequenced with immunoSEQ multiplex PCR; TCRdb's copy has only in-frame clones and lacks some. Of about 70,000 clones in the sample, approximately 80% were seen once. Germline CDR1 SGDLS, CDR2 YYNGEE. V lost 4 bases to trimming and J lost 4 bases, with 9 bases between them. This CDR3 contains 12 residues. The TCR sequence derives from an older woman with acute or convalescent COVID-19. Sequencing was carried out using peripheral blood. The gene calls are TRBV9 and TRBJ2-7; possibly TRBD1 for D (6 bases). The CDR3 region is CASSRQGYEQYF. DNA for the CDR3: TGTGCCAGCAGCCGGCAGGGGTACGAGCAGTACTTC.